A selection of T cell receptor beta chains follows, all from one sample in a study of radiotherapy plus CTLA-4 blockade in lung cancer. Repertoires were generated with immunoSEQ multiplex PCR, while TCRdb's copy carries only in-frame clones and drops some. The table includes roughly 30,000 clones, about 76% detected once. The sample was peripheral blood, taken from a patient treated with radiotherapy plus ipilimumab. All receptors come from a human donor with non-small cell lung cancer that progressed on radiotherapy plus ipilimumab. Each CDR3 is given with its conserved first and last residue. A D gene is named only where the DNA matches it firmly. Rows may omit the clone size; those that give it use once, few, many or a size class.

d_call | j_call | clone_size | v_call | cdr3_nt | cdr3_aa
. | TRBJ2-2 | once | TRBV9 | TGTGCCAGCAGCGTAGGCACCGGGGAGCTGTTTTTT | CASSVGTGELFF
. | TRBJ1-5 | once | TRBV6-1 | TGTGCCAGCAGGTATGCGTCAGCCCCCAATCAGCCCCAGCATTTT | CASRYASAPNQPQHF
. | TRBJ2-7 | . | TRBV28 | TGTGCCAGCAGTTTAGCTGGGGAAGGGGCCTCCGAGCAGTACTTC | CASSLAGEGASEQYF
. | TRBJ1-1 | few | TRBV12-1 | TGTGCCGGCAAGGGCAGAGCTTTCTTT | CAGKGRAFF
. | TRBJ2-1 | . | TRBV10-3 | TGTGCCATCAGTGTCGTGGGTATAAATGAGCAGTTCTTC | CAISVVGINEQFF
. | TRBJ2-1 | . | TRBV18 | TGTGCCAGCTCACCACCATCTGGGATGTATGAGCAGTTCTTC | CASSPPSGMYEQFF
TRBD1 | TRBJ1-2 | . | TRBV6-6 | TGTGCCAGCAGTAGTAACAGGGGGCATAACTATGGCTACACCTTC | CASSSNRGHNYGYTF
TRBD2 | TRBJ2-7 | . | TRBV9 | TGTGCCAGCAGCGTGGGCGGCCGCGGGGGTTACGAGCAGTACTTC | CASSVGGRGGYEQYF
. | TRBJ2-1 | . | TRBV7-9 | TGTGCCAGCAGCTTTTCCGGTTCCTACAATGAGCAGTTCTTC | CASSFSGSYNEQFF
. | TRBJ2-5 | . | TRBV6-1 | TGTGCCAGCACCCTCGACCTCCGCAGGGAAAAGACCCAGTACTTC | CASTLDLRREKTQYF
TRBD2 | TRBJ2-4 | few | TRBV19 | TGTGCCAGTCAGAGCGGGGACGCCAAAAACATTCAGTACTTC | CASQSGDAKNIQYF
. | TRBJ2-1 | . | TRBV29-1 | TGCAGCGTTTCTCGACGGGGCTGGGGCAATGAGCAGTTCTTC | CSVSRRGWGNEQFF
. | TRBJ2-3 | . | TRBV23-1 | TGCGCCAGCAGCCGATCCCCAAGAGGAGGGGACACAGATACGCAGTATTTT | CASSRSPRGGDTDTQYF
. | TRBJ2-1 | . | TRBV9 | TGTGCCAGCAGCGTAGCGAGATCCTACAATGAGCATTTCTTC | CASSVARSYNEHFF
. | TRBJ1-6 | medium-sized | TRBV5-5 | TGTGCCAGCAGCTTCCAGGGAAATAATTCACCCCTCCACTTT | CASSFQGNNSPLHF
. | TRBJ1-2 | few | TRBV28 | TGTGCCAGCAGCTACGGAGACGGATTCTATGGCTACACCTTC | CASSYGDGFYGYTF
. | TRBJ1-4 | . | TRBV7-2 | TGTGCCAGCAGCCCCCCAGCCGTAGAAAAACTGTTTTTT | CASSPPAVEKLFF
. | TRBJ1-2 | . | TRBV6-5 | TGTGCCAGCAGTTACTCGGGTACAGGGTTAGGCTACACCTTC | CASSYSGTGLGYTF
. | TRBJ1-2 | . | TRBV19 | TGTGCCAGTAGTAGGGCGGGGGGCAGCACTCACTATGGCTACACCTTC | CASSRAGGSTHYGYTF
. | TRBJ2-1 | . | TRBV4-3 | TGCGCCAGCAGCCAAGATCGGCTCGGGTACAATGAGCAGTTCTTC | CASSQDRLGYNEQFF
. | TRBJ1-2 | once | TRBV6-5 | TGTGCCAGCAGTTACGGGGAGGGCCCCGGCTATGGCTACACCTTC | CASSYGEGPGYGYTF
. | TRBJ2-7 | . | TRBV13 | TGTGCCAGCGCCCTAGGACGGTCCAGTAACGAGCAGTACTTC | CASALGRSSNEQYF
TRBD2 | TRBJ2-5 | . | TRBV5-6 | TGTGCCAGCAGCTTGGCCGTGCGGGAGGGGCAAGAGACCCAGTACTTC | CASSLAVREGQETQYF
TRBD2 | TRBJ2-3 | few | TRBV5-6 | TGTGCCAGCAGCTTGGCAATGGGACTAGCGGGAGCAGCAGATACGCAGTATTTT | CASSLAMGLAGAADTQYF
. | TRBJ1-1 | . | TRBV6-1 | TGTGCCAGCAGTGCGTTTAGGGCCCACATTCGGAACACTGAAGCTTTCTTT | CASSAFRAHIRNTEAFF
. | TRBJ2-7 | . | TRBV27 | TGTGCCAGCAGTTTCGCAGGTAGCTCCTACGAGCAGTACTTC | CASSFAGSSYEQYF
. | TRBJ2-7 | . | TRBV7-9 | TGTGCCAGCAGCCACGGGCAGGGCCACGAGCAGTACTTC | CASSHGQGHEQYF
TRBD1 | TRBJ1-2 | . | TRBV19 | TGTGCCAGTAGTATCGAGAGCGGGACAGGGAACCTCTATGGCTACACCTTC | CASSIESGTGNLYGYTF
. | TRBJ1-1 | . | TRBV6-5 | TGTGCCAGCAGTACCAGGCGGAACACTGAAGCTTTCTTT | CASSTRRNTEAFF
TRBD1 | TRBJ1-4 | once | TRBV4-1 | TGCGCCAGCAGCCAACCAGCAGGGGGCCCTAATGAAAAACTGTTTTTT | CASSQPAGGPNEKLFF
. | TRBJ1-5 | . | TRBV5-6 | TGTGCCAGCAGCTTTAGGGGATACAATCAGCCCCAGCATTTT | CASSFRGYNQPQHF
TRBD1 | TRBJ1-4 | . | TRBV6-5 | TGTGCCAGCAGGCTACAGGGGGCGGGTGAAAAACTGTTTTTT | CASRLQGAGEKLFF
. | TRBJ1-6 | . | TRBV11-2 | TGTGCCAGCAGCCCATCAGTTGGCTATAATTCACCCCTCCACTTT | CASSPSVGYNSPLHF
. | TRBJ2-7 | . | TRBV11-1 | TGTGCCAGCAGCTTAAACAGAGGACCCTACGAGCAGTACTTC | CASSLNRGPYEQYF
. | TRBJ2-2 | few | TRBV10-3 | TGTGCCGTCGGAACTCCGAACACCGGGGAGCTGTTTTTT | CAVGTPNTGELFF
. | TRBJ2-7 | once | TRBV13 | TGTGCCAGCAGCAGGCAGGGGAGGAGCGGGTGGTCCTACGAGCAGTACTTC | CASSRQGRSGWSYEQYF
. | TRBJ1-5 | . | TRBV7-2 | TGTGCCAGCAGCAGCGAGGGGTATAGCAATCAGCCCCAGCATTTT | CASSSEGYSNQPQHF
. | TRBJ1-2 | few | TRBV27 | TGTGCCAGCAGTTTACAGGGGTTCGTGTCTAACTATGGCTACACCTTC | CASSLQGFVSNYGYTF
. | TRBJ1-1 | . | TRBV9 | TGTGCCAGCAGCCCTGGCGCCGGCACTGAAGCTTTCTTT | CASSPGAGTEAFF